This T cell receptor beta chain is from a study of control samples from healthy donors and cancer patients. Germline V gene lookup returns CDR1 PRHDT and CDR2 FYEKMQ (reference sequence). There are 16 residues in the CDR3. With 4 bases removed from V and 1 base from J, the gap between germline ends came to 11 bases. Some clones are missing from TCRdb's copy, which holds only in-frame ones; the method was immunoSEQ multiplex PCR. The sample includes approximately 94,000 clones, more than 85% of them seen just once. This rearrangement joins TRBV13 to TRBJ2-6; D remains unclear. This TCR was recovered from a woman aged 50 to 60 in good health. The sequencing sample was made of blood. The CDR3 protein is CASSSLVESGANVLTF. CDR3 in DNA: TGTGCCAGCAGCTCTCTTGTAGAATCTGGGGCCAACGTCCTGACTTTC.